This passage covers 14 T cell receptor beta chains from one sample sequenced in a study of cytomegalovirus exposure and HLA in healthy donors. PCR involved 60 Vbeta and 13 Jbeta primers. Method: immunoSEQ multiplex PCR; TCRdb's copy keeps in-frame clones and lacks some. The sample is made up of more than 55,000 clones, and the top ten hold approximately 5.3% of it. Sequencing used PBMCs. The receptors shown here come from a woman aged 40 to 49 in good health and CMV-seropositive.

The V and J genes are TRBV7-3 and TRBJ2-5, with 7 positions matching TRBD1. V lost 5 bases and J lost 1; bases outside the gene matches: 7. The CDR3 loop spans 15 amino acids. Germline V CDR1 and CDR2: SGHTA, FQGTGA. This CDR3 reads CASSRMGQSQETQYF. The CDR3 nucleotides read TGTGCCAGCAGCAGAATGGGACAGAGCCAAGAGACCCAGTACTTC. The variable domain in full, with the rest retrieved from reference TRBV7-3 and TRBJ2-5, is GAGVSQTPSNKVTEKGKYVELRCDPISGHTALYWYRQSLGQGPEFLIYFQGTGAADDSGLPNDRFFAVRPEGSVSTLKIQRTERGDSAVYLCASSRMGQSQETQYFGPGTRLLVL.

The chain has TRBV7-6 and TRBJ2-7; 16 bases line up with TRBD2. The CDR3 spans 18 residues. With V trimmed by 5 bases and J by 3 bases, 10 bases remained unmatched. Germline V gene data show CDR1 as SGHVS and CDR2 as FNYEAQ. CDR3 sequence reads: CASSMPGLAGGPIYEQYF. The DNA for the CDR3 is TGTGCCAGCAGCATGCCGGGACTAGCGGGAGGGCCTATCTACGAGCAGTACTTC.

This clone is medium-sized by frequency. V usage is TRBV2 and J usage is TRBJ1-4; D gene uncertain. Germline values: CDR1 SNHLY, CDR2 FYNNEI. The V and J ends lost 7 bases and 0 bases respectively, with 9 bases between them. The CDR3 is made up of 14 amino acids. CDR3 nucleotides: TGTGCCAGCAAGCCGGGAGCAACTAATGAAAAACTGTTTTTT. Residues: CASKPGATNEKLFF.

The rearrangement uses TRBV28 and TRBJ1-5; D may be TRBD1 (5 bases). V gave up 6 bases and J gave up 3 bases, with 12 bases separating them. Per germline, CDR1 MDHEN and CDR2 SYDVKM. The CDR3 is 14 amino acids. The CDR3 protein is CASSVDRPNQPQHF. The DNA of the CDR3 is TGTGCCAGCAGCGTTGACAGACCCAATCAGCCCCAGCATTTT.

The chain has TRBV6-5 and TRBJ1-6, with 9 bases matching TRBD1. This CDR3 is built from 15 residues. Unmatched junction bases numbered 7, after V lost 6 bases and J lost 7 bases. CDR1 is MNHEY, CDR2 SVGAGI, per germline. In DNA form, the CDR3 reads TGTGCCAGCAGGCCCGGGACAGGGAGAAATTCACCCCTCCACTTT. It codes for CASRPGTGRNSPLHF.

The chain links TRBV6-5 to TRBJ1-2; TRBD1 matches 7 bases. The germline gives CDR1 MNHEY, CDR2 SVGAGI. V lost 4 bases to trimming and J lost 4 bases; unmatched junction nucleotides: 3. There are 13 residues in the CDR3. The CDR3 DNA reads TGTGCCAGCAGTTCGGGACAGCCCTATGGCTACACCTTC. Amino acid sequence: CASSSGQPYGYTF.

In DNA form, the CDR3 reads TGCAGCGTTGTAGAGGGAGGCCCATCCGAGCAGTACTTC. This gives the protein CSVVEGGPSEQYF. The chain combines TRBV29-1 with TRBJ2-7; perhaps TRBD2 as D (6 bases). CDR1 and CDR2 (germline): SQVTM, ANQGSEA. The CDR3 has 13 amino acids. V gave up 4 bases and J gave up 6 bases, with 16 bases separating them.

The chain is built from TRBV7-3 and TRBJ2-1, with TRBD2 matching over 8 bases. With V trimmed by 5 bases and J by 3 bases, 9 bases remained unmatched. Germline CDR1 SGHTA, CDR2 FQGTGA. The CDR3 length is 16 residues. The CDR3 here is CASSRYFSGNYNEQFF. The CDR3 nucleotides are TGTGCCAGCAGCCGATATTTTAGCGGGAACTACAATGAGCAGTTCTTC. Filled out from reference TRBV7-3 and TRBJ2-1, the complete variable domain reads GAGVSQTPSNKVTEKGKYVELRCDPISGHTALYWYRQSLGQGPEFLIYFQGTGAADDSGLPNDRFFAVRPEGSVSTLKIQRTERGDSAVYLCASSRYFSGNYNEQFFGPGTRLTVL.

V and J are TRBV6-5 and TRBJ1-2, with TRBD1 matching over 7 bases. V lost 6 bases, J lost 3 bases, and 4 bases stayed unmatched. Per the germline V gene, CDR1 is MNHEY and CDR2 is SVGAGI. The CDR3 is 13 residues long. In DNA, the CDR3 is TGTGCCAGCAGCTTAGACAGGGACTATGGCTACACCTTC. Protein product: CASSLDRDYGYTF.

J is TRBJ2-3 and V is TRBV5-4, with 7 bases that match TRBD2. Per the germline V gene, CDR1 is SGHNT and CDR2 is YYREEE (reference sequence). The CDR3 contains 15 residues. The V segment lost 4 bases and the J segment 2 bases; nucleotides outside the gene matches: 7. The CDR3 nucleotides read TGTGCCAGCAGCCCTCGAGCGGGATCCACAGATACGCAGTATTTT. Its translation: CASSPRAGSTDTQYF.

The genes are TRBV28 and TRBJ2-3, with TRBD2 matching 8 bases. Germline V gene data show CDR1 as MDHEN and CDR2 as SYDVKM. V lost 2 bases to trimming and J lost 8 bases; unmatched junction nucleotides: 9. The CDR3 is 15 residues long. The CDR3 DNA follows: TGTGCCAGCAGTTTAGGGAGCGGGAGAGGAGGTACGCAGTATTTT. Its protein is CASSLGSGRGGTQYF.

V is TRBV5-4 and J is TRBJ2-6, with D possibly TRBD2 on 5 matching bases. The CDR3 runs 14 residues. V was shortened by 5 bases and J by 0 bases, with 6 bases between the two germline ends. Germline CDR1 and CDR2: SGHNT and YYREEE (reference sequence). CDR3 DNA: TGTGCCAGCAGTCGGGACTCTGGGGCCAACGTCCTGACTTTC. Its protein product is CASSRDSGANVLTF.

J is TRBJ2-5 and V is TRBV5-6, with D possibly TRBD2 on 7 matching bases. The V end lost 2 bases, the J end lost 9 bases, and 23 bases lay between the germline ends. Germline loops: CDR1 SGHDT, CDR2 YYEEEE. The CDR3 consists of 16 residues. This CDR3 is CASSFVWGGAPGAQYF. CDR3 nucleotides: TGTGCCAGCAGCTTTGTCTGGGGGGGGGCCCCCGGGGCCCAGTACTTC.

CDR3 coding DNA: TGTGCCAGCAGTGACAGCTCCTACAATGAGCAGTTCTTC. Encoded protein: CASSDSSYNEQFF. V and J are TRBV6-6 and TRBJ2-1, with a tentative D call TRBD1 (5 bases). V gave up 5 bases and J gave up 0 bases, with 5 bases separating them. Germline V gives CDR1 MNHNY, CDR2 SVGAGI (reference sequence). CDR3 size: 13 residues.